A selection of T cell receptor beta chains follows, all from one sample in a study of shared clonotypes between healthy human individuals. The table came from immunoSEQ multiplex PCR; TCRdb's copy has only in-frame clones and leaves some out. This sample has around 2,000,000 clones, with about 93% found just once. The sequencing sample was made of naive CD8+ T cells from PBMCs. The receptors come from a man between 18 and 35 years old in good health. Some clones in this sample may be carry-over from other donors' samples. The CDR3 runs from the conserved cysteine through the conserved F or W. The D gene is left open where the match is weak. Not every row has a clone size; where given, it reads once, few, many or a size class.

size: .; D: .; J: TRBJ2-1; V: TRBV11-2; CDR3: CASSLAAGLAYNEQFF; DNA: TGTGCCAGCAGCTTAGCTGCCGGGCTAGCCTACAATGAGCAGTTCTTC
size: .; D: .; J: TRBJ2-2; V: TRBV14; CDR3: CASSQVGGELFF; DNA: TGTGCCAGCAGCCAAGTCGGGGGGGAGCTGTTTTTT
size: .; D: .; J: TRBJ1-2; V: TRBV28; CDR3: CASSLEPQGGNYGYTF; DNA: TGTGCCAGCAGTCTAGAACCCCAGGGTGGTAACTATGGCTACACCTTC
size: .; D: TRBD2; J: TRBJ2-1; V: TRBV9; CDR3: CASSVGLAGAREQFF; DNA: TGTGCCAGCAGCGTAGGACTAGCGGGAGCCCGTGAGCAGTTCTTC
size: .; D: .; J: TRBJ2-7; V: TRBV5-6; CDR3: CASSLEVSYEQYF; DNA: TGTGCCAGCAGCTTGGAAGTCTCCTACGAGCAGTACTTC
size: once; D: .; J: TRBJ2-5; V: TRBV5-6; CDR3: CASRGPTGETQYF; DNA: TGTGCCAGCAGGGGTCCAACGGGTGAGACCCAGTACTTC
size: .; D: .; J: TRBJ1-2; V: TRBV7-9; CDR3: CASSLAGALGYTF; DNA: TGTGCCAGCAGCTTAGCAGGGGCGTTGGGCTACACCTTC
size: .; D: .; J: TRBJ1-2; V: TRBV9; CDR3: CASSVDAARSSYGYTF; DNA: TGTGCCAGCAGCGTGGACGCCGCCCGGAGTAGCTATGGCTACACCTTC
size: .; D: .; J: TRBJ2-7; V: TRBV6-6; CDR3: CASSYQAGSYEQYF; DNA: TGTGCCAGCAGTTACCAGGCCGGCTCCTACGAGCAGTACTTC
size: once; D: .; J: TRBJ1-1; V: TRBV6-5; CDR3: CASSYSIRGGAEAFF; DNA: TGTGCCAGCAGTTACAGCATCCGGGGAGGAGCTGAAGCTTTCTTT
size: .; D: .; J: TRBJ2-1; V: TRBV7-6; CDR3: CASSLPSYNEQFF; DNA: TGTGCCAGCAGCTTACCGTCCTACAATGAGCAGTTCTTC
size: .; D: TRBD2; J: TRBJ2-7; V: TRBV19; CDR3: CASSIGPAGFEQYF; DNA: TGTGCCAGTAGTATCGGGCCAGCGGGGTTCGAGCAGTACTTC
size: .; D: TRBD2; J: TRBJ2-7; V: TRBV11-2; CDR3: CASSLGTSGHYEQYF; DNA: TGTGCCAGCAGCTTAGGGACTAGCGGCCACTACGAGCAGTACTTC
size: .; D: TRBD2; J: TRBJ2-1; V: TRBV29-1; CDR3: CSVDLAAYNEQFF; DNA: TGCAGCGTTGATCTAGCGGCCTACAATGAGCAGTTCTTC
size: .; D: .; J: TRBJ1-4; V: TRBV11-2; CDR3: CASRDRQENNEKLFF; DNA: TGTGCCAGCAGGGATCGACAGGAGAATAATGAAAAACTGTTTTTT
size: .; D: .; J: TRBJ2-7; V: TRBV7-2; CDR3: CASSLLGGFYEQYF; DNA: TGTGCCAGCAGCTTATTGGGGGGCTTCTACGAGCAGTACTTC
size: .; D: .; J: TRBJ1-5; V: TRBV28; CDR3: CAAAGGGERNQPQHF; DNA: TGTGCCGCAGCCGGAGGAGGGGAACGCAATCAGCCCCAGCATTTT
size: .; D: TRBD2; J: TRBJ2-1; V: TRBV9; CDR3: CASSAGLAGGYNEQFF; DNA: TGTGCCAGCAGCGCTGGACTAGCGGGAGGCTACAATGAGCAGTTCTTC
size: .; D: .; J: TRBJ2-7; V: TRBV5-8; CDR3: CASSLRVEAYEQYF; DNA: TGTGCCAGCAGCTTGAGGGTGGAGGCCTACGAGCAGTACTTC
size: .; D: .; J: TRBJ2-1; V: TRBV10-3; CDR3: CAISDSPWGANDNEQFF; DNA: TGTGCCATCAGTGATTCCCCTTGGGGGGCTAATGACAATGAGCAGTTCTTC
size: .; D: TRBD2; J: TRBJ2-1; V: TRBV28; CDR3: CASKGLAGGPSSYNEQFF; DNA: TGTGCCAGCAAAGGACTAGCGGGAGGCCCCAGCTCCTACAATGAGCAGTTCTTC
size: .; D: TRBD1; J: TRBJ2-2; V: TRBV9; CDR3: CASSVVPGGVNTGELFF; DNA: TGTGCCAGCAGCGTAGTTCCAGGGGGCGTGAACACCGGGGAGCTGTTTTTT
size: .; D: .; J: TRBJ2-3; V: TRBV19; CDR3: CASSDEGDTDTQYF; DNA: TGTGCCAGTAGTGACGAGGGGGACACAGATACGCAGTATTTT
size: .; D: .; J: TRBJ2-7; V: TRBV4-3; CDR3: CASSQGAGDLYEQYF; DNA: TGCGCCAGCAGCCAAGGGGCAGGCGATCTCTACGAGCAGTACTTC
size: .; D: TRBD2; J: TRBJ2-7; V: TRBV11-1; CDR3: CASSLGAGALGEQYF; DNA: TGTGCCAGCAGCTTAGGAGCGGGAGCTCTAGGAGAGCAGTACTTC
size: .; D: .; J: TRBJ1-2; V: TRBV15; CDR3: CATSRGRRGDLERYGYTF; DNA: TGTGCCACCAGCAGAGGCCGACGTGGGGACTTGGAAAGATATGGCTACACCTTC
size: .; D: .; J: TRBJ1-2; V: TRBV7-9; CDR3: CASSGQTGKEYGYTF; DNA: TGTGCCAGCAGCGGGCAGACAGGAAAGGAATATGGCTACACCTTC
size: .; D: TRBD1; J: TRBJ2-5; V: TRBV11-2; CDR3: CASSLGGTGGQETQYF; DNA: TGTGCCAGCAGCTTAGGGGGGACAGGGGGCCAAGAAACCCAGTACTTC
size: .; D: .; J: TRBJ2-7; V: TRBV11-2; CDR3: CASSYDLSYEQYF; DNA: TGTGCCAGCAGCTACGATCTGTCCTACGAGCAGTACTTC
size: .; D: TRBD2; J: TRBJ2-7; V: TRBV11-2; CDR3: CASSISGTSFYEQYF; DNA: TGTGCCAGCAGCATCTCCGGGACTAGTTTCTACGAGCAGTACTTC
size: .; D: .; J: TRBJ2-4; V: TRBV27; CDR3: CASSPSRPSAKNIQYF; DNA: TGTGCCAGCAGTCCCTCCAGACCTTCGGCCAAAAACATTCAGTACTTC
size: .; D: TRBD1; J: TRBJ2-5; V: TRBV9; CDR3: CASSVEDRDPGQTQYF; DNA: TGTGCCAGCAGCGTAGAAGACAGGGACCCAGGCCAGACCCAGTACTTC
size: .; D: .; J: TRBJ2-1; V: TRBV27; CDR3: CASSLSRYNEQFF; DNA: TGTGCCAGCAGTTTATCGCGGTACAATGAGCAGTTCTTC
size: .; D: .; J: TRBJ2-1; V: TRBV13; CDR3: CASSLGRVTVTFKGGSEQFF; DNA: TGTGCCAGCAGCTTAGGCCGCGTGACAGTTACCTTCAAAGGTGGGAGTGAGCAGTTCTTC
size: .; D: .; J: TRBJ2-3; V: TRBV27; CDR3: CASSALFRGRENTDTQYF; DNA: TGTGCCAGCAGTGCCTTATTCAGGGGGAGGGAAAACACAGATACGCAGTATTTT
size: .; D: TRBD2; J: TRBJ2-5; V: TRBV6-5; CDR3: CASSPLTSAQETQYF; DNA: TGTGCCAGCAGCCCTCTTACTAGCGCCCAAGAGACCCAGTACTTC